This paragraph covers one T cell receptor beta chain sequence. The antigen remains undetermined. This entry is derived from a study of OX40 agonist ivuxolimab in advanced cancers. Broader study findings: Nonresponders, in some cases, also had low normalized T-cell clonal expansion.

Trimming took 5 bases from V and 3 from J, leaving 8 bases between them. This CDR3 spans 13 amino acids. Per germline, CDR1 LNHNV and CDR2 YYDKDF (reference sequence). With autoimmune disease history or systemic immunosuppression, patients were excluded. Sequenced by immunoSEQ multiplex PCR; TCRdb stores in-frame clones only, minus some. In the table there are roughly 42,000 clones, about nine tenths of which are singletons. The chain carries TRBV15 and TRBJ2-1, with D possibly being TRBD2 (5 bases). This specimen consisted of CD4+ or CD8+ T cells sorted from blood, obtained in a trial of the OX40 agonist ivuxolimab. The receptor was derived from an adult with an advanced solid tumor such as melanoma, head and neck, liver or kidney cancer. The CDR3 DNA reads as TGTGCCACCAGCTCCGGGGACTACAATGAGCAGTTCTTC. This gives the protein CATSSGDYNEQFF. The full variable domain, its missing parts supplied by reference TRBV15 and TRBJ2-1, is DAMVIQNPRYQVTQFGKPVTLSCSQTLNHNVMYWYQQKSSQAPKLLFHYYDKDFNNEADTPDNFQSRRPNTSFCFLDIRSPGLGDTAMYLCATSSGDYNEQFFGPGTRLTVL.